This note documents a single T cell receptor (beta chain) sequence. These data belong to a study of OX40 agonist ivuxolimab in advanced cancers. Here immunoSEQ multiplex PCR was the method, and the copy in TCRdb shows in-frame clones only, minus some. The sample has some 41,000 clones, roughly 88% seen once. The germline V gene encodes CDR1 SGHAT and CDR2 FQNNGV. CDR3 size: 13 residues. Germline trimming cut 6 bases from V and 4 bases from J; bases unmatched to any gene: 5. The origin of this receptor is an adult with an advanced solid tumor such as melanoma, head and neck, liver or kidney cancer. The input for sequencing was CD4+ or CD8+ T cells sorted from blood, taken in a trial of the OX40 agonist ivuxolimab. This sequence joins TRBV11-2 and TRBJ1-1; 7 nucleotides align to TRBD1. Here the CDR3 reads CASRTTGPTEAFF. DNA for the CDR3: TGTGCCAGCAGAACGACAGGGCCCACTGAAGCTTTCTTT.